These 18 T cell receptor beta chains were all obtained from the same sample, sequenced in a study of cytomegalovirus exposure and HLA in healthy donors. Researchers ran the PCR with 60 Vbeta and 13 Jbeta primers. Clones were read by immunoSEQ multiplex PCR, and TCRdb kept only the in-frame ones, dropping some. The table has roughly 190,000 clones, roughly 80% seen once. What was sequenced was PBMCs. Receptors originate from a woman aged 25 to 45 in good health and CMV-seropositive.

The rearrangement links TRBV6-6 to TRBJ2-5, with 11 bases aligning to TRBD1. Germline values: CDR1 MNHNY, CDR2 SVGAGI (reference sequence). With V trimmed by 2 bases and J by 11 bases, 7 bases remained unmatched. This CDR3 spans 14 amino acids. CDR3 region: CASSYPGTGGSQYF. DNA for the CDR3: TGTGCCAGCAGTTACCCCGGGACAGGGGGTTCGCAGTACTTC.

This chain connects TRBV6-1 to TRBJ1-1; tentative D call: TRBD1 (5 bases). Trimming pared 3 bases from V and 0 bases from J, leaving 17 bases between. Germline V gene lookup returns CDR1 MNHNS and CDR2 SASEGT. This CDR3 spans 17 amino acids. The CDR3 DNA reads as TGTGCCAGCAGTGAGTTCCCTTGGAGGGGCATGAACACTGAAGCTTTCTTT. Translating it yields CASSEFPWRGMNTEAFF.

The gene calls are TRBV14 and TRBJ2-7, with 7 bases aligning to TRBD1. V lost 4 bases and J lost 2; bases outside the gene matches: 11. The CDR3 runs 16 residues. CDR1 and CDR2 from the germline V gene are SGHDN and FVKESK. CDR3 protein: CASSLSAWTGAYEQYF. Here the CDR3 DNA reads TGTGCCAGCAGCCTTTCTGCTTGGACAGGAGCCTACGAGCAGTACTTC.

This chain connects TRBV27 to TRBJ2-7, with TRBD2 as a possible D gene (5 bases). The length of the CDR3 is 14 residues. The germline V gene encodes CDR1 MNHEY and CDR2 SMNVEV (reference sequence). V was clipped by 4 bases and J by 5 bases, with 15 bases between them. The CDR3 region is CASSSREEDHEQYF. CDR3 nucleotides: TGTGCCAGCAGTTCAAGAGAGGAGGACCACGAGCAGTACTTC.

The J gene is TRBJ1-1, the V gene TRBV19; a possible D gene is TRBD1 (5 bases). CDR1 is LNHDA, CDR2 SQIVND, per germline (reference sequence). Trimming took 7 bases from V and 5 from J, leaving 20 bases between them. The CDR3 totals 15 residues. The CDR3 loop is CASKWVQGSWTEAFF. The DNA for the CDR3 is TGTGCCAGTAAATGGGTCCAGGGCAGTTGGACTGAAGCTTTCTTT.

V is TRBV7-6 and J is TRBJ2-2; 9 bases map to TRBD2. The V gene end was trimmed by 5 bases and the J gene end by 7 bases; junction bases not matched to a gene: 11. Germline V CDR1 and CDR2: SGHVS, FNYEAQ. This CDR3 spans 16 amino acids. CDR3: CASSHPSGAGDGELFF. The CDR3 DNA reads as TGTGCCAGCAGCCATCCTAGCGGGGCCGGAGACGGGGAGCTGTTTTTT.

This rearrangement joins TRBV7-9 to TRBJ1-4, with 8 bases matching TRBD1. This CDR3 has 14 amino acids. V lost 6 bases and J lost 8; bases outside the gene matches: 8. Germline V lookup: CDR1 SEHNR, CDR2 FQNEAQ (reference sequence). The CDR3, as DNA: TGTGCCAGCAGGACCGACAGGGGTGCCGAAAAACTGTTTTTT. Its translation: CASRTDRGAEKLFF.

This chain links TRBV7-2 with TRBJ2-7; D unclear. Germline CDR1 reads SGHTA; CDR2 reads FQGNSA. This CDR3 is built from 13 residues. Trimming cost V 4 bases and J 0 bases, with 7 bases left between them. The chain's CDR3 is CASSSSPSYEQYF. In nucleotides, the CDR3 is TGTGCCAGCAGCTCCTCCCCCTCCTACGAGCAGTACTTC.

The V gene is TRBV29-1, the J gene TRBJ2-1; TRBD2 matches 7 bases. The germline gives CDR1 SQVTM, CDR2 ANQGSEA. V dropped 6 bases and J dropped 7; count of bases not matched to a gene: 3. The length of the CDR3 is 11 residues. CDR3 loop: CSVPLANEQFF. For the CDR3, the DNA is TGCAGCGTACCACTAGCGAATGAGCAGTTCTTC.

J is TRBJ2-2 and V is TRBV5-4, with 11 bases identical to TRBD2. Trimming removed 0 bases from V and 7 bases from J; junction bases left unmatched: 5. There are 16 residues in the CDR3. The germline gives CDR1 SGHNT, CDR2 YYREEE (reference sequence). For the CDR3, the DNA is TGTGCCAGCAGCTTGGGACTAGCGGGGTCGATCGGGGAGCTGTTTTTT. Amino acids: CASSLGLAGSIGELFF.

V gene TRBV5-6 combines with J gene TRBJ2-7; D uncertain. The CDR3 runs 15 residues. Germline CDR1 is SGHDT and CDR2 is YYEEEE. Trimming took off 0 bases at V and 4 bases at J, with 14 bases between the two ends. CDR3 nucleotide sequence: TGTGCCAGCAGCTTGGGACTTCCGGATCCTTACGAGCAGTACTTC. Amino acid sequence: CASSLGLPDPYEQYF.

J is TRBJ2-4 and V is TRBV6-6; D may be TRBD2 (5 bases). Trimming removed 6 bases at V and 7 bases at J, with 19 bases between. This CDR3 comprises 15 residues. Looked up from germline, CDR1 is MNHNY and CDR2 is SVGAGI (reference sequence). As DNA, the CDR3 is TGTGCCAGCAGGGGAGACCGGGTCTCGGGGAACATTCAGTACTTC. Protein product: CASRGDRVSGNIQYF.

The rearrangement uses TRBV21-1 and TRBJ1-5; the DNA was not used to check the table's D call, TRBD1. TRBV21-1 represents a pseudogene. The CDR3 length is 16 residues. The CDR3 region is CASSNGNRAGDQPQHF. The CDR3 coding sequence is TGTGCCAGCAGCAACGGGAACAGGGCCGGAGATCAGCCCCAGCATTTT.

The gene calls are TRBV6-1 and TRBJ2-3; the D gene is possibly TRBD2 (6 bases). Trimming cost V 9 bases and J 2 bases, with 15 bases left between them. Germline V gene sequence: CDR1 MNHNS, CDR2 SASEGT. The CDR3 sequence is 14 residues long. CDR3 DNA sequence: TGTGCCAGTCGGGGGACTTACGACACAGATACGCAGTATTTT. Amino acids: CASRGTYDTDTQYF.

The V call is TRBV9, the J call TRBJ2-1; 8 positions match TRBD2. This CDR3 contains 16 residues. From germline, CDR1 is SGDLS and CDR2 YYNGEE. V dropped 0 bases and J dropped 10; count of bases not matched to a gene: 12. This CDR3 is CASSVGGLGPAGEQFF. The CDR3 DNA sequence: TGTGCCAGCAGCGTAGGGGGACTAGGACCTGCAGGGGAGCAGTTCTTC.

V gene TRBV9 combines with J gene TRBJ2-7, with a possible D match to TRBD2 (6 bases). Trimming took 0 bases from V and 1 from J, leaving 17 bases between them. CDR1 and CDR2 (germline): SGDLS, YYNGEE. This CDR3 is built from 17 residues. CDR3 amino acids: CASSVGGSGGISYEQYF. The CDR3 DNA follows: TGTGCCAGCAGCGTAGGAGGTTCGGGCGGGATTTCCTACGAGCAGTACTTC.

This chain uses TRBV4-3 with TRBJ2-5; D remains ambiguous. The CDR3 loop spans 14 amino acids. Looked up from germline, CDR1 is LGHNA and CDR2 is YSLEER. Trimming took off 2 bases at V and 0 bases at J, with 7 bases between the two ends. The CDR3 coding sequence is TGCGCCAGCAGCCAATCACTGAACCAAGAGACCCAGTACTTC. Protein product: CASSQSLNQETQYF.

This clone was detected only a few times. This chain connects TRBV4-1 to TRBJ2-2, with 9 bases matching TRBD1. V was clipped by 1 base and J by 5 bases; unmatched bases: 2. The germline V gene encodes CDR1 MGHRA and CDR2 YSYEKL. This CDR3 is built from 15 residues. The CDR3 nucleotides read TGCGCCAGCAGCCAAGGACAGGGGGAAACCGGGGAGCTGTTTTTT. Protein: CASSQGQGETGELFF.